This entry describes one TCR beta chain. Its recognized antigen is unknown. No much larger clone is present one base from it, and per-base qualities are unavailable. The library relied on the immunoSEQ multiplex PCR assay. In the paper's pipeline: A statistical classification framework was built for diagnosing cytomegalovirus status from the catalog of TCR beta chain sequences. The table was pulled from immuneACCESS by TCRdb, which kept in-frame rearrangements only. Such tables lose some clones; where checked, under half of the loss comes from unresolved V genes, and the rest has no known cause. D and trimming come from the DNA, and the V and J calls and clone size come from that table. The sample table contains some 180,000 clones; only one count was recorded for approximately 89% of them. The top ten clones comprise roughly 7% of the sample. V was cut back by 6 bases and J by 6 bases, leaving a gap of 18 bases between them. Counted from cysteine to phenylalanine, this CDR3 has 13 amino acids. The entry retains the CDR3 DNA only, 39 bases that are in frame from base 1. CDR1 and CDR2, looked up from the germline V gene, are SQVTM and ANQGSEA.

This entry is derived from a study of cytomegalovirus exposure and HLA in healthy donors (dated by TCRdb to about 2017). General notes on the study: The roughly 670 repertoires of the first cohort and the 95 to 150 validation repertoires were produced on the same platform, according to a later analysis. The study combined high-throughput TCR immunosequencing, statistical association of individual TCRs with disease status, and machine learning to predict cytomegalovirus infection status. The study aimed to test whether cataloging public T cell receptors could reveal signatures of past pathogen exposure. Besides the first cohort of some 670 subjects, a separate validation cohort made up of roughly 120 different subjects was used. Overall results and qualifications from the work: In the study, approximately 160 TCR beta chains were listed as associated with cytomegalovirus. The authors suggested that the approach could potentially be extended to other disease states and immunological phenotypes. In vitro tests confirmed that a few of the cytomegalovirus-associated TCR beta chains recognize cytomegalovirus antigens. A later analysis found that TCRs clustered in the first cohort also tended to co-occur in the 130 or so validation repertoires, with more than 90% of cluster scores above 0. The classifier was reported to diagnose cytomegalovirus status with high specificity and sensitivity in both the original cohort and the validation cohort. Most TCR sequences were seen in very few donors, while some public TCRs were found in many individuals. A later analysis had no HLA typing for the validation cohort, so co-occurrence there was scored across all 130 or so repertoires.

Donors formed part of the validation cohort, which comprised approximately 130 subjects and was distinct from the first cohort of roughly 600 subjects. This TCR was recovered from a man aged 25 to 40 in good health and CMV-seropositive. This receptor chain uses TRBV29-1 and TRBJ2-7; TRBD2 might be the D gene, on 7 matching bases. Specimen: PBMCs. The DNA sequence is given as TGCAGCGTCACAAGGGGGGGGCGAGGCGAGCAGTACTTC. This translates into CSVTRGGRGEQYF.